This is a list of T cell receptor beta chains from one sample in a study of cytomegalovirus exposure and HLA in healthy donors. Libraries were prepared by immunoSEQ multiplex PCR; TCRdb keeps only in-frame clonotypes and omits some of them. The sample lists about 96,000 clones; under 85% were seen once. The source material was PBMCs. The source is a woman between 70 and 85 years old in good health and CMV-seropositive. The CDR3 runs from the conserved cysteine through the conserved F or W. Fields, in order: J gene, V gene, CDR3 protein.

j_gene: TRBJ1-1; v_gene: TRBV2; CDR3aa: CASSEEVAGAFF
j_gene: TRBJ2-1; v_gene: TRBV28; CDR3aa: CASSGNGRGNDEQFF
j_gene: TRBJ2-7; v_gene: TRBV6-5; CDR3aa: CASSYFGTSGRNEQYF
j_gene: TRBJ2-1; v_gene: TRBV6-1; CDR3aa: CATSSFSYNEQFF
j_gene: TRBJ2-7; v_gene: TRBV4-1; CDR3aa: CASSQTSNSYEQYF
j_gene: TRBJ2-7; v_gene: TRBV20-1; CDR3aa: CSARQGAEQYF
j_gene: TRBJ2-5; v_gene: TRBV2; CDR3aa: CASRQGAGETQYF
j_gene: TRBJ1-1; v_gene: TRBV28; CDR3aa: CASGTAETFF
j_gene: TRBJ2-7; v_gene: TRBV28; CDR3aa: CASKEKYEQYF
j_gene: TRBJ2-7; v_gene: TRBV4-1; CDR3aa: CASSQDAGVEQYF
j_gene: TRBJ2-7; v_gene: TRBV29-1; CDR3aa: CSVDRGDSYEQYF
j_gene: TRBJ1-6; v_gene: TRBV2; CDR3aa: CASRVRTGANSPLHF
j_gene: TRBJ1-2; v_gene: TRBV2; CDR3aa: CASIYSTYGYTF